Below, 17 T cell receptor beta chains from the same sample are listed, as sequenced in a study of shared clonotypes between healthy human individuals (dated by TCRdb to 2020 to 2021). The method behind the library was the immunoSEQ multiplex PCR assay. Held by TCRdb, this immuneACCESS table contains in-frame sequences only and omits some clones. Under half of the omission traces to an unresolved V gene where checked; the cause of the rest is unknown. The sample data list millions of clones, and over 85% of these were observed just once. Of the sample, 0.1% to 0.15% falls within the top ten clones. Input material: naive CD4+ T cells sorted from blood. Reading the label with the study, this specimen's cell subset or site is: CD45RA+ positively selected. The receptors shown here come from a man between 18 and 35 years old in good health.

The V and J genes are TRBV10-1 and TRBJ1-4; no clear D gene. CDR3 length: 13 residues. Germline V gene data show CDR1 as WNHNN and CDR2 as SYGVQD (reference sequence). Trimming removed 10 bases at V and 0 bases at J, with 9 bases between. The CDR3 sequence: CAKLTATNEKLFF. The CDR3 DNA sequence: TGCGCCAAATTGACGGCAACTAATGAAAAACTGTTTTTT.

The chain links TRBV29-1 to TRBJ1-1; 7 bases agree with TRBD1. CDR1 SQVTM and CDR2 ANQGSEA come from the germline V gene. The trim removed 3 bases at V and 0 bases at J, leaving 7 bases unmatched. The CDR3 has 15 amino acids. CDR3 sequence (DNA): TGCAGCGTTGAGGGGACAGAGACTATGAACACTGAAGCTTTCTTT. It yields the protein CSVEGTETMNTEAFF.

As regards this clone: This specimen includes other DNA sequences encoding the same CDR3. The chain carries TRBV6-6 and TRBJ2-7, with D unclear. This CDR3 has 11 amino acids. V was clipped by 6 bases and J by 2 bases, with 5 bases between them. CDR1 is MNHNY, CDR2 SVGAGI, per germline (reference sequence). CDR3 residues: CASSSPYEQYF. CDR3 nucleotides: TGTGCCAGCAGCAGTCCCTACGAGCAGTACTTC.

The rearrangement uses TRBV7-2 and TRBJ2-3, with TRBD2 identical over 7 bases. Germline lookup yields CDR1 SGHTA and CDR2 FQGNSA. This CDR3 is built from 14 residues. V lost 5 bases, J lost 6 bases, and 8 bases stayed unmatched. CDR3 sequence (DNA): TGTGCCAGCAGCCGTGGGCGGGAGTCCGATACGCAGTATTTT. Its translation: CASSRGRESDTQYF. Looking up the rest from reference TRBV7-2 and TRBJ2-3 gives the full variable domain: GAGVSQSPSNKVTEKGKDVELRCDPISGHTALYWYRQSLGQGLEFLIYFQGNSAPDKSGLPSDRFSAERTGGSVSTLTIQRTQQEDSAVYLCASSRGRESDTQYFGPGTRLTVL.

On this clone: Other nucleotide sequences from this sample produce the same CDR3. The J gene is TRBJ1-6, the V gene TRBV5-1; D unclear. V was shortened by 2 bases and J by 6 bases, with 6 bases between the two germline ends. CDR3 size: 13 residues. Germline V CDR1 and CDR2: SGHRS, YFSETQ. In nucleotides, the CDR3 is TGCGCCAGCAGCTTCGGGGTTAATTCACCCCTCCACTTT. Its protein is CASSFGVNSPLHF.

The chain links TRBV4-1 to TRBJ2-3, with TRBD1 matching 7 bases. CDR3 size: 16 residues. Losses at the gene ends were 4 bases for V and 0 bases for J; bases not matched to a gene: 7. CDR1 and CDR2 (germline): MGHRA, YSYEKL. Written as DNA, the CDR3 is TGCGCCAGCAGCCGGGCCGGGACAGCGAGCACAGATACGCAGTATTTT. Translating it yields CASSRAGTASTDTQYF.

This clone showed up just once. The chain links TRBV6-5 to TRBJ2-1; perhaps TRBD1 as D (6 bases). CDR3 length: 16 residues. Germline values: CDR1 MNHEY, CDR2 SVGAGI. V lost 4 bases, J lost 6 bases, and 19 bases lay in between. CDR3 bases: TGTGCCAGCAGTTGGGTTGGGGGCCCAACTAGCAATGAGCAGTTCTTC. The encoded protein is CASSWVGGPTSNEQFF.

The V call is TRBV18, the J call TRBJ2-1, with D perhaps matching TRBD2 (6 bases). V shed 6 bases and J shed 0 bases, with 12 bases lying between them. CDR3 length: 15 residues. Germline V gene sequence: CDR1 KGHSH, CDR2 LQKENI. Written as DNA, the CDR3 is TGTGCCAGCTCGGTCCTAGCGTCCTCCTACAATGAGCAGTTCTTC. Translated, it gives CASSVLASSYNEQFF. Based on the CDR3 plus reference TRBV18 and TRBJ2-1, the full variable domain is NAGVMQNPRHLVRRRGQEARLRCSPMKGHSHVYWYRQLPEEGLKFMVYLQKENIIDESGMPKERFSAEFPKEGPSILRIQQVVRGDSAAYFCASSVLASSYNEQFFGPGTRLTVL.

This chain connects TRBV7-2 to TRBJ1-2; D unclear. V was trimmed by 3 bases and J by 0 bases, leaving 8 bases between them. Germline CDR1 SGHTA, CDR2 FQGNSA. CDR3 length equals 14 residues. As DNA, the CDR3 is TGTGCCAGCAGCTTCCGGGGAGCTAACTATGGCTACACCTTC. Protein: CASSFRGANYGYTF.

The CDR3 sequence is CSVTGGRPDYTF. Here the CDR3 DNA reads TGCAGCGTTACGGGGGGCCGTCCTGACTACACCTTC. The V and J genes are TRBV29-1 and TRBJ1-2, with D possibly being TRBD1 (6 bases). Germline V gene lookup returns CDR1 SQVTM and CDR2 ANQGSEA. With 5 bases removed from V and 10 bases from J, the gap between germline ends came to 17 bases. The CDR3 loop spans 12 amino acids. The whole variable domain, remainder taken from reference TRBV29-1 and TRBJ1-2, is SAVISQKPSRDICQRGTSLTIQCQVDSQVTMMFWYRQQPGQSLTLIATANQGSEATYESGFVIDKFPISRPNLTFSTLTVSNMSPEDSSIYLCSVTGGRPDYTFGSGTRLTVV.

This chain joins TRBV5-1 and TRBJ2-2; tentatively, D is TRBD2 (5 bases). Trimming cost V 4 bases and J 0 bases, with 13 bases left between them. Germline V gene data show CDR1 as SGHRS and CDR2 as YFSETQ. The CDR3 is 16 amino acids. The CDR3 here is CASSLTRGTNTGELFF. The DNA for the CDR3 is TGCGCCAGCAGCCTTACTCGGGGTACGAACACCGGGGAGCTGTTTTTT.

The chain employs TRBV4-1 and TRBJ2-5, with 9 bases identical to TRBD1. The germline gives CDR1 MGHRA, CDR2 YSYEKL. CDR3 length: 17 amino acids. V dropped 5 bases and J dropped 9; count of bases not matched to a gene: 19. This CDR3 reads CASSGSPRQGVWRAQYF. CDR3 DNA: TGCGCCAGCAGCGGAAGTCCCCGACAGGGGGTCTGGAGGGCCCAGTACTTC.

The chain has TRBV28 and TRBJ1-4, with a possible D match to TRBD1 (6 bases). Trimming cost V 2 bases and J 10 bases, with 11 bases left between them. The germline V gene encodes CDR1 MDHEN and CDR2 SYDVKM. The CDR3 is made up of 13 amino acids. CDR3 region: CASSLLQGGKLFF. For the CDR3, the DNA is TGTGCCAGCAGTTTACTACAGGGAGGAAAACTGTTTTTT.

J is TRBJ2-1 and V is TRBV5-1, with 14 bases aligning to TRBD2. V was pared by 4 bases and J by 15 bases, with 9 bases of the junction left unmatched. This CDR3 comprises 14 residues. Per germline, CDR1 SGHRS and CDR2 YFSETQ. Here the CDR3 reads CASSVGLAGDPGFF. DNA for the CDR3: TGCGCCAGCAGCGTGGGACTAGCGGGGGATCCAGGGTTCTTC.

The chain combines TRBV4-3 with TRBJ2-7, with D tentatively TRBD2 (5 bases). The V gene's germline CDR1 is LGHNA and CDR2 YSLEER. Deletions cut 1 base from V and 4 bases from J, with 8 bases between. The CDR3 is 13 amino acids. The CDR3 sequence: CASSQGRQYEQYF. The CDR3, as DNA: TGCGCCAGCAGCCAAGGGAGGCAGTACGAGCAGTACTTC.

The V and J genes are TRBV5-1 and TRBJ1-1; TRBD1 matches 7 bases. This CDR3 is built from 13 residues. V shed 0 bases, J shed 7 bases, and the junction held 3 bases outside the gene matches. The germline CDR1 and CDR2 sequences are SGHRS and YFSETQ. The CDR3 region is CASSLGRDSEAFF. Written as DNA, the CDR3 is TGCGCCAGCAGCTTGGGACGGGACAGTGAAGCTTTCTTT.

The chain combines TRBV5-1 with TRBJ2-7; TRBD1 matches 7 bases. CDR1 is SGHRS, CDR2 YFSETQ, per germline. This CDR3 region has 13 residues. V shed 4 bases and J 3 bases; nucleotides not matched to a gene: 4. This chain's CDR3 is CASSTGTVYEQYF. As DNA, the CDR3 is TGCGCCAGCAGCACCGGGACAGTCTACGAGCAGTACTTC.